These 13 T cell receptor beta chains originate from one sample sequenced in a study of cytomegalovirus exposure and HLA in healthy donors. Data came from immunoSEQ multiplex PCR; TCRdb stores just in-frame clones and leaves some out. The repertoire holds around 120,000 clones, with roughly 88% as singletons. The material sequenced was PBMCs. These receptors were taken from a woman aged 18-29 years in good health and CMV-seropositive.

CDR3 bases: TGTGCCAGCAGCATACGACAGGGAGTGGGCACTGAAGCTTTCTTT. It yields the protein CASSIRQGVGTEAFF. The rearrangement uses TRBV13 and TRBJ1-1, with 7 positions matching TRBD1. This CDR3 is built from 15 residues. Germline trimming cut 5 bases from V and 4 bases from J; bases unmatched to any gene: 10. Per the germline V gene, CDR1 is PRHDT and CDR2 is FYEKMQ (reference sequence).

The rearrangement joins TRBV18 to TRBJ2-1; no clear D. Germline V lookup: CDR1 KGHSH, CDR2 LQKENI. This CDR3 comprises 15 residues. Trimming cost V 3 bases and J 9 bases, with 18 bases left between them. The DNA of the CDR3 is TGTGCCAGCTCACCCAAGGTCGACTTCTATGGTGAGCAGTTCTTC. Translated, it gives CASSPKVDFYGEQFF. The full variable domain, completed using reference TRBV18 and TRBJ2-1, is NAGVMQNPRHLVRRRGQEARLRCSPMKGHSHVYWYRQLPEEGLKFMVYLQKENIIDESGMPKERFSAEFPKEGPSILRIQQVVRGDSAAYFCASSPKVDFYGEQFFGPGTRLTVL.

The chain uses TRBV11-3 and TRBJ2-7, with unresolved D. V was clipped by 1 base and J by 0 bases, with 7 bases between them. The germline V gene has CDR1 SGHNT and CDR2 YENEEA. The CDR3 extends over 14 amino acids. The CDR3 here is CASSLGPSSYEQYF. The DNA of the CDR3 is TGTGCCAGCAGCTTAGGTCCGAGCTCCTACGAGCAGTACTTC. The full variable domain, in which reference TRBV11-3 and TRBJ2-7 provide the parts outside the CDR3, is EAGVVQSPRYKIIEKKQPVAFWCNPISGHNTLYWYLQNLGQGPELLIRYENEEAVDDSQLPKDRFSAERLKGVDSTLKIQPAELGDSAVYLCASSLGPSSYEQYFGPGTRLTVT.

This clone was observed a single time. The rearrangement uses TRBV7-9 and TRBJ2-2, with 11 bases fitting TRBD2. Germline V gene sequence: CDR1 SEHNR, CDR2 FQNEAQ (reference sequence). With 4 bases clipped from V and 1 base from J, the junction kept 5 bases outside the gene matches. The CDR3 contains 17 residues. The CDR3 DNA reads as TGTGCCAGCAGCTACACCCTAGCGGGGGGGAACACCGGGGAGCTGTTTTTT. Amino acids: CASSYTLAGGNTGELFF.

This chain joins TRBV27 and TRBJ1-2; D remains unclear. The ends were cut back, 3 bases at V and 7 bases at J, with 21 bases in the middle. CDR1 and CDR2 from the germline V gene are MNHEY and SMNVEV (reference sequence). The CDR3 runs to 16 residues. CDR3 loop: CASSFLPFLRGAGYTF. The CDR3 region has the DNA TGTGCCAGCAGTTTTCTCCCGTTCCTTCGGGGAGCTGGCTACACCTTC.

The chain has TRBV4-1 and TRBJ1-2, with 7 bases aligning to TRBD1. The V gene end was trimmed by 4 bases and the J gene end by 5 bases; junction bases not matched to a gene: 7. Germline values: CDR1 MGHRA, CDR2 YSYEKL. The CDR3 loop spans 14 amino acids. CDR3 bases: TGCGCCAGCAGCCTACCGGGACAGCCTTATGGCTACACCTTC. Amino acid sequence: CASSLPGQPYGYTF.

The chain is built from TRBV5-4 and TRBJ2-1; D is unresolved. CDR1 and CDR2 (germline): SGHNT, YYREEE (reference sequence). The CDR3 spans 12 residues. Trimming took off 6 bases at V and 10 bases at J, with 14 bases between the two ends. CDR3 nucleotides: TGTGCCAGCATGGGCGAACCCAGGGAGCAGTTCTTC. Its protein product is CASMGEPREQFF.

The chain combines TRBV6-5 with TRBJ2-1, with D perhaps matching TRBD2 (6 bases). Germline lookup yields CDR1 MNHEY and CDR2 SVGAGI. Deletions cut 6 bases from V and 1 base from J, with 7 bases between. This CDR3 contains 13 residues. Here the CDR3 DNA reads TGTGCCAGCAGGCGGGGTTCCTACAATGAGCAGTTCTTC. This encodes CASRRGSYNEQFF.

This clone was counted a single time. The genes are TRBV15 and TRBJ1-4, with D unclear. V lost 0 bases, J lost 4 bases, and 9 bases lay in between. This CDR3 spans 15 amino acids. In germline, CDR1 is LNHNV, CDR2 YYDKDF (reference sequence). The CDR3 region is CATSRDPMRNEKLFF. CDR3 DNA: TGTGCCACCAGCAGAGATCCCATGCGTAATGAAAAACTGTTTTTT.

J is TRBJ2-1 and V is TRBV5-6, with 13 nucleotides matching TRBD2. Germline lookup yields CDR1 SGHDT and CDR2 YYEEEE. V lost 2 bases to trimming and J lost 5 bases; unmatched junction nucleotides: 1. This CDR3 is 15 amino acids long. CDR3 in amino acids: CASSLGTSGNNEQFF. CDR3 nucleotides: TGTGCCAGCAGCTTAGGGACTAGCGGGAACAATGAGCAGTTCTTC.

Here the CDR3 reads CASSLAGGGDDTQYF. The DNA of the CDR3 is TGTGCCAGCAGCTTAGCCGGGGGGGGTGATGATACGCAGTATTTT. J is TRBJ2-3 and V is TRBV7-9; 8 nucleotides agree with TRBD2. Germline CDR1 and CDR2: SEHNR and FQNEAQ (reference sequence). V trimming: 0 bases; J trimming: 6 bases; junction bases outside the gene matches: 5. The CDR3 spans 15 residues. The full variable domain, with the rest looked up from reference TRBV7-9 and TRBJ2-3, is DTGVSQNPRHKITKRGQNVTFRCDPISEHNRLYWYRQTLGQGPEFLTYFQNEAQLEKSRLLSDRFSAERPKGSFSTLEIQRTEQGDSAMYLCASSLAGGGDDTQYFGPGTRLTVL.

The sample holds a few counts of this clone. The V gene is TRBV5-1, the J gene TRBJ2-7; D is possibly TRBD1 (5 bases). Per the germline V gene, CDR1 is SGHRS and CDR2 is YFSETQ. The CDR3 is 15 residues long. The germline V and J ends were trimmed by 4 bases and 0 bases, with 14 bases remaining between them. CDR3 protein: CASSGAWGSSYEQYF. The CDR3 nucleotides read TGCGCCAGCAGCGGGGCCTGGGGAAGCTCCTACGAGCAGTACTTC. Full variable domain (rest looked up from reference TRBV5-1 and TRBJ2-7): KAGVTQTPRYLIKTRGQQVTLSCSPISGHRSVSWYQQTPGQGLQFLFEYFSETQRNKGNFPGRFSGRQFSNSRSEMNVSTLELGDSALYLCASSGAWGSSYEQYFGPGTRLTVT.

The gene calls are TRBV7-2 and TRBJ2-1; D remains unclear. V gave up 4 bases and J gave up 6 bases, with 7 bases separating them. The CDR3 sequence is 12 residues long. Germline CDR1 and CDR2: SGHTA and FQGNSA. DNA for the CDR3: TGTGCCAGCAGCTCAGGTCGCAATGAGCAGTTCTTC. This encodes CASSSGRNEQFF.